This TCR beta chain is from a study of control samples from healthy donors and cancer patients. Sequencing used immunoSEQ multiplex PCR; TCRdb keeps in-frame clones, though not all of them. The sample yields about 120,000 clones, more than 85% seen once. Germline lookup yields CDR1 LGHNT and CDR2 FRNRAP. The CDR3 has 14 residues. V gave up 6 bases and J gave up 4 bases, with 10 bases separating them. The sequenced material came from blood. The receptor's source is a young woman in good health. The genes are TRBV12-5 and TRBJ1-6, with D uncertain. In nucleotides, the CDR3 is TGTGCTAGTGGGGAGGGTCTGTATAATTCACCCCTCCACTTT. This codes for CASGEGLYNSPLHF.